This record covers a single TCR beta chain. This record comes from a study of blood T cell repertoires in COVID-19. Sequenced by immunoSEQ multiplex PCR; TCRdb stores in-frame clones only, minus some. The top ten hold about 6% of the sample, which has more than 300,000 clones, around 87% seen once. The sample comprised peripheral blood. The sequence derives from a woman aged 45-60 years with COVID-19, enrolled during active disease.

For the CDR3, the DNA is TGTGCCAGCAGACGGAGCGGGGGCGGGGAGCTGTTTTTT. Protein product: CASRRSGGGELFF. The V gene is TRBV3-1 (or the pseudogene TRBV3-2), the J gene TRBJ2-2, with TRBD2 matching 8 bases. Trimming cost V 6 bases and J 7 bases; bases outside gene matches: 4. The V gene's germline CDR1 is LGHDT and CDR2 YNNKEL (reference sequence). The CDR3 sequence is 13 residues long.